The subject of this entry is one T cell receptor beta chain. The CDR3 is 18 amino acids. V was clipped by 2 bases and J by 6 bases; unmatched bases: 10. Per germline, CDR1 MNHEY and CDR2 SVGEGT. Original methodology: From reference gene primer amplification, estimates of nucleated cell counts were derived. TCRdb keeps only in-frame clones here, not all; method: immunoSEQ multiplex PCR. The V and J calls and the clone size are those of that table, but D and trimming were determined from the DNA. The sample has around 150,000 clones; 82% are singletons. These data belong to a study of blood T cell repertoires in COVID-19. Study-wide context: The United States, Italy and Spain supplied acute and convalescent COVID-19 samples. From T cells, B-cell-depleted T cells, or PBMCs came the material, which was cDNA or gDNA.

The chain has TRBV6-2 or TRBV6-3 and TRBJ2-3, with 14 bases fitting TRBD2. The sample taken for sequencing was peripheral blood. This receptor was identified in a woman older than 75 with acute or convalescent COVID-19. CDR3 coding DNA: TGTGCCAGCAGTTACCGGAAGACTAGCGGGAGGGCCTCGGATACGCAGTATTTT. Translating it yields CASSYRKTSGRASDTQYF.